The present entry profiles one T cell receptor beta chain with its context. Its antigen is not identified. Just one base apart from a much larger clone, this may be a read error. The germline V gene encodes CDR1 LNHNV and CDR2 YYDKDF (reference sequence). V was shortened by 1 base and J by 5 bases, with 8 bases between the two germline ends. The length of the CDR3 is 13 residues. Multiplex PCR, run in two rounds, amplified TCR beta CDR3 from genomic DNA. Specific primers for each TRBV and TRBJ gene were what first-round PCR used. The second round of PCR employed universal primers. One entry per CDR3 protein results from TCRdb running MiXCR on the multiplex PCR reads. Of fewer than 65,000 distinct CDR3 sequences in the sample, about 35% were seen once. The sample comes from a study of prognosis after radiotherapy for stage I lung cancer. Regarding the study as a whole: Metastatic and non-metastatic patients reportedly diverged in TRBV and TRBJ gene usage. With medians of approximately 10,000 versus 7,000, unique TCR clone counts fell after stereotactic body radiation therapy.

The gene calls are TRBV15 and TRBJ1-1, with no clear D. The sample in question was PBMCs, obtained before or after stereotactic body radiation therapy (not recorded which). The sequence was collected from a donor aged 50 or older with non-small cell lung cancer. CDR3 DNA: TGTGCCACCAGCAGAGGTACGGAGACTGAAGCTTTCTTT. Translation gives CATSRGTETEAFF.